One and the same sample provided the 30 T cell receptor beta chains below, sequenced in a study of blood T cell repertoires in COVID-19. Some clones are missing from TCRdb's copy, which holds only in-frame ones; the method was immunoSEQ multiplex PCR. The sample includes more than 55,000 clones, 80% to 90% seen only once; the top ten take 1% to 1.5%. The sequencing sample was made of peripheral blood. The receptors derive from a woman of 80 years or more with acute or convalescent COVID-19.

The J gene is TRBJ2-7, the V gene TRBV7-6; TRBD1 agrees at 10 bases. The CDR3 has 16 residues. The V segment lost 0 bases and the J segment 5 bases; nucleotides outside the gene matches: 7. Per germline, CDR1 SGHVS and CDR2 FNYEAQ. The DNA of the CDR3 is TGTGCCAGCAGCTTAGCGTTCCGGGACAGGGGACACGAGCAGTACTTC. It codes for CASSLAFRDRGHEQYF. The complete variable domain, with remaining parts taken from reference TRBV7-6 and TRBJ2-7, reads GAGVSQSPRYKVTKRGQDVALRCDPISGHVSLYWYRQALGQGPEFLTYFNYEAQQDKSGLPNDRFSAERPEGSISTLTIQRTEQRDSAMYRCASSLAFRDRGHEQYFGPGTRLTVT.

V is TRBV30 and J is TRBJ1-5; unclear D gene. The length of the CDR3 is 12 residues. Trimming took 4 bases from V and 6 from J, leaving 10 bases between them. The germline V gene has CDR1 GTSNPN and CDR2 SVGIG (reference sequence). The CDR3 bases are TGTGCCTGGAAGGACTCAGGTCAGCCCCAGCATTTT. It is translated as CAWKDSGQPQHF.

The rearrangement joins TRBV5-1 to TRBJ2-7; 7 bases are shared with TRBD1. This CDR3 contains 12 residues. J gave up 2 bases and V 5 bases, and 1 base lay outside the gene matches. Germline V gene lookup returns CDR1 SGHRS and CDR2 YFSETQ. CDR3 nucleotide sequence: TGCGCCAGCAGTACAGGGGCCTACGAGCAGTACTTC. As protein: CASSTGAYEQYF.

The rearrangement uses TRBV7-2 and TRBJ2-3, with 10 bases matching TRBD2. V gave up 2 bases and J gave up 0 bases; unmatched junction bases: 5. Germline loops: CDR1 SGHTA, CDR2 FQGNSA. This CDR3 has 17 amino acids. CDR3 nucleotide sequence: TGTGCCAGCAGCTTAAACGGACTAGCGGCCAGCACAGATACGCAGTATTTT. The encoded protein is CASSLNGLAASTDTQYF.

The V and J genes are TRBV9 and TRBJ1-5; D remains unclear. In germline, CDR1 is SGDLS, CDR2 YYNGEE. The V and J ends lost 3 bases and 0 bases respectively, with 7 bases between them. The CDR3 is 14 residues long. CDR3 amino acids: CASSAPYSNQPQHF. DNA for the CDR3: TGTGCCAGCAGCGCACCCTATAGCAATCAGCCCCAGCATTTT.

The V and J genes are TRBV28 and TRBJ2-2, with 7 bases matching TRBD2. The CDR3 has 16 amino acids. J gave up 7 bases and V 5 bases, and 13 bases lay outside the gene matches. The V gene's germline CDR1 is MDHEN and CDR2 SYDVKM. The CDR3 DNA reads TGTGCCAGCAGTCTGGGCGGGACTATCTCTTTCGGGGAGCTGTTTTTT. Protein sequence: CASSLGGTISFGELFF.

This chain links TRBV7-2 with TRBJ1-1; 7 nucleotides match TRBD1. CDR3 length: 15 residues. CDR1 and CDR2 from the germline V gene are SGHTA and FQGNSA. J was trimmed by 4 bases and V by 0 bases; bases with no gene match: 5. The CDR3 sequence: CASSLAGGVGTEAFF. DNA for the CDR3: TGTGCCAGCAGCTTAGCAGGGGGCGTCGGCACTGAAGCTTTCTTT.

The J gene is TRBJ2-1, the V gene TRBV6-1, with 11 positions matching TRBD1. The length of the CDR3 is 17 residues. Trimming removed 6 bases from V and 2 bases from J; junction bases left unmatched: 9. Looked up from germline, CDR1 is MNHNS and CDR2 is SASEGT. In DNA form, the CDR3 reads TGTGCCAGCAGCGAACAACCGGGACAGGGGGCCTACAATGAGCAGTTCTTC. Protein: CASSEQPGQGAYNEQFF.

This rearrangement joins TRBV9 to TRBJ1-3; weak D call: TRBD1 (5 bases). V gave up 5 bases and J gave up 4 bases, with 16 bases separating them. This CDR3 has 15 amino acids. CDR1 and CDR2 (germline): SGDLS, YYNGEE. CDR3 nucleotide sequence: TGTGCCAGCAGTGTCGACAGTACGAACGGAAACACCATATATTTT. Protein product: CASSVDSTNGNTIYF.

The chain recombines TRBV4-2 with TRBJ1-4; D may be TRBD1 (6 bases). Germline V CDR1 and CDR2: LGHNA, YNFKEQ. This CDR3 comprises 17 residues. V shed 0 bases and J shed 7 bases, with 18 bases lying between them. The CDR3 nucleotides read TGTGCCAGCAGCCAAGAGTCCACAGGGTGGTTCGGTGAAAAACTGTTTTTT. Protein product: CASSQESTGWFGEKLFF.

The chain joins TRBV24-1 to TRBJ2-2, with 7 bases aligning to TRBD1. Germline loops: CDR1 KGHDR, CDR2 SFDVKD. With 5 bases clipped from V and 4 bases from J, the junction kept 18 bases outside the gene matches. CDR3 size: 19 residues. CDR3 bases: TGTGCCACCAGTGTGTTTCGAGGGGACAGCCCCAGGACCACCGGGGAGCTGTTTTTT. Translating gives CATSVFRGDSPRTTGELFF.

This clone has just one count. The J gene is TRBJ2-2, the V gene TRBV5-5, with a tentative D call TRBD1 (5 bases). Germline assignment: CDR1 SGHKS and CDR2 YYEKEE (reference sequence). CDR3 length: 14 residues. The ends were cut back, 2 bases at V and 6 bases at J, with 11 bases in the middle. The CDR3 protein is CASSFQGRAGELFF. CDR3 coding DNA: TGTGCCAGCAGCTTTCAGGGAAGAGCCGGGGAGCTGTTTTTT.

This clone was found a few times. This chain connects TRBV3-1 (or the pseudogene TRBV3-2) to TRBJ1-1; possible D gene TRBD1, 5 bases. Germline-derived CDR1 and CDR2 are LGHDT and YNNKEL (reference sequence). V gave up 2 bases and J gave up 5 bases, with 9 bases separating them. CDR3 length: 13 amino acids. Written as DNA, the CDR3 is TGTGCCAGCAGCCAATTGGGGGGGACTGAAGCTTTCTTT. This gives the protein CASSQLGGTEAFF.

The chain's CDR3 is CASSLTGQAWHEQYF. The CDR3 nucleotides are TGTGCCAGCAGCTTGACGGGACAGGCGTGGCACGAGCAGTACTTC. V and J are TRBV11-2 and TRBJ2-7; 8 positions match TRBD1. The CDR3 extends over 15 amino acids. The trim removed 3 bases at V and 5 bases at J, leaving 9 bases unmatched. Germline-derived CDR1 and CDR2 are SGHAT and FQNNGV. The full variable domain, rest sourced from reference TRBV11-2 and TRBJ2-7, is EAGVAQSPRYKIIEKRQSVAFWCNPISGHATLYWYQQILGQGPKLLIQFQNNGVVDDSQLPKDRFSAERLKGVDSTLKIQPAKLEDSAVYLCASSLTGQAWHEQYFGPGTRLTVT.

The rearrangement joins TRBV9 to TRBJ2-3, with TRBD1 matching 9 bases. Germline assignment: CDR1 SGDLS and CDR2 YYNGEE. CDR3 size: 15 residues. The V gene end was trimmed by 3 bases and the J gene end by 1 base; junction bases not matched to a gene: 3. CDR3 amino acids: CASSERDRGTDTQYF. CDR3 coding DNA: TGTGCCAGCAGCGAACGGGACAGGGGCACAGATACGCAGTATTTT.

This clone was seen a single time. The rearrangement uses TRBV12-5 and TRBJ1-2; tentative D call: TRBD1 (5 bases). Germline V lookup: CDR1 LGHNT, CDR2 FRNRAP. This CDR3 has 13 amino acids. The V gene lost 7 bases and the J gene lost 8 bases, with 17 bases spanning the gap. The CDR3 loop reads CASARPGGGGYTF. As DNA, the CDR3 is TGTGCTAGTGCCCGCCCGGGGGGAGGGGGCTACACCTTC.

The chain recombines TRBV5-4 with TRBJ1-2; tentative D call: TRBD1 (5 bases). Germline loops: CDR1 SGHNT, CDR2 YYREEE (reference sequence). There are 13 residues in the CDR3. V was trimmed by 0 bases and J by 8 bases, leaving 11 bases between them. Here the CDR3 DNA reads TGTGCCAGCAGCTTGGTAGGGGTGGAGGGCTACACCTTC. This sequence encodes CASSLVGVEGYTF.

This chain connects TRBV11-3 to TRBJ2-1; TRBD1 matches at 10 bases. The CDR3 extends over 13 amino acids. Losses at the gene ends were 8 bases for V and 6 bases for J; bases not matched to a gene: 4. Germline V gene lookup returns CDR1 SGHNT and CDR2 YENEEA. This chain's CDR3 is CASRGQGSNEQFF. The CDR3 nucleotides are TGTGCCAGCCGGGGACAGGGGTCCAATGAGCAGTTCTTC.

The chain is built from TRBV3-1 (or the pseudogene TRBV3-2) and TRBJ2-1; the match to TRBD2 covers 12 bases. V dropped 6 bases and J dropped 4; count of bases not matched to a gene: 1. From germline, CDR1 is LGHDT and CDR2 YNNKEL (reference sequence). The CDR3 loop spans 14 amino acids. The chain's CDR3 is CASRTSGGYNEQFF. CDR3 nucleotides: TGTGCCAGCAGGACTAGCGGGGGATACAATGAGCAGTTCTTC.

The V gene is TRBV5-1, the J gene TRBJ2-7, with 7 positions matching TRBD2. CDR3 length equals 16 residues. With 2 bases clipped from V and 7 bases from J, the junction kept 15 bases outside the gene matches. Germline CDR1 and CDR2: SGHRS and YFSETQ. This CDR3 is CASSFVRGLFYGEQYF. The CDR3 nucleotides are TGCGCCAGCAGCTTCGTTAGGGGACTATTTTACGGGGAGCAGTACTTC.

This chain connects TRBV19 to TRBJ2-1; TRBD1 matches at 7 bases. The CDR3 covers 13 residues. V lost 6 bases and J lost 6; bases outside the gene matches: 5. Germline V lookup: CDR1 LNHDA, CDR2 SQIVND (reference sequence). CDR3 in amino acids: CASRPTGTNEQFF. CDR3 nucleotide sequence: TGTGCCAGTAGGCCGACAGGGACCAATGAGCAGTTCTTC. The full variable domain, rest sourced from reference TRBV19 and TRBJ2-1, is DGGITQSPKYLFRKEGQNVTLSCEQNLNHDAMYWYRQDPGQGLRLIYYSQIVNDFQKGDIAEGYSVSREKKESFPLTVTSAQKNPTAFYLCASRPTGTNEQFFGPGTRLTVL.

J is TRBJ1-1 and V is TRBV9, with unresolved D. V shed 3 bases and J shed 3 bases, with 9 bases lying between them. The length of the CDR3 is 13 residues. CDR1 and CDR2 (germline): SGDLS, YYNGEE. CDR3 sequence reads: CASSDRGYTEAFF. As DNA, the CDR3 is TGTGCCAGCAGCGACCGGGGTTACACTGAAGCTTTCTTT. Based on the CDR3 plus reference TRBV9 and TRBJ1-1, the full variable domain is DSGVTQTPKHLITATGQRVTLRCSPRSGDLSVYWYQQSLDQGLQFLIQYYNGEERAKGNILERFSAQQFPDLHSELNLSSLELGDSALYFCASSDRGYTEAFFGQGTRLTVV.

The chain uses TRBV19 and TRBJ2-7, with TRBD1 matching over 8 bases. The V gene end was trimmed by 6 bases and the J gene end by 3 bases; junction bases not matched to a gene: 10. The CDR3 is made up of 15 amino acids. CDR1 is LNHDA, CDR2 SQIVND, per germline (reference sequence). The CDR3 sequence is CASSLRDGQGYEQYF. Written as DNA, the CDR3 is TGTGCCAGTAGCCTACGAGACGGACAGGGCTACGAGCAGTACTTC.

The CDR3 DNA reads TGTGCCAGCAGTGACACATTGAACACTGAAGCTTTCTTT. It encodes CASSDTLNTEAFF. The J gene is TRBJ1-1, the V gene TRBV6-1; D unresolved. In germline, CDR1 is MNHNS, CDR2 SASEGT. V was shortened by 3 bases and J by 0 bases, with 5 bases between the two germline ends. The CDR3 loop spans 13 amino acids.

The chain joins TRBV5-1 to TRBJ1-2, with D possibly being TRBD1 (6 bases). The CDR3 runs to 15 residues. The germline V gene encodes CDR1 SGHRS and CDR2 YFSETQ. Trimming cost V 4 bases and J 4 bases, with 17 bases left between them. The CDR3 region is CASSEPGTRGYGYTF. The CDR3 coding sequence is TGCGCCAGCAGCGAGCCGGGGACAAGGGGCTATGGCTACACCTTC. Drawing the rest from reference TRBV5-1 and TRBJ1-2, the complete variable domain is KAGVTQTPRYLIKTRGQQVTLSCSPISGHRSVSWYQQTPGQGLQFLFEYFSETQRNKGNFPGRFSGRQFSNSRSEMNVSTLELGDSALYLCASSEPGTRGYGYTFGSGTRLTVV.

This sequence joins TRBV3-1 (or the pseudogene TRBV3-2) and TRBJ1-3; D call uncertain. The CDR3 length is 14 residues. CDR1 is LGHDT, CDR2 YNNKEL, per germline (reference sequence). Trimming pared 4 bases from V and 1 base from J, leaving 8 bases between. Here the CDR3 reads CASSRSRSGNTIYF. DNA for the CDR3: TGTGCCAGCAGCCGCTCGAGGTCTGGAAACACCATATATTTT.

The J gene is TRBJ1-1, the V gene TRBV30; weak D call: TRBD1 (5 bases). Germline CDR1 and CDR2: GTSNPN and SVGIG (reference sequence). The CDR3 consists of 15 residues. Trimming took off 1 base at V and 8 bases at J, with 20 bases between the two ends. The chain's CDR3 is CAWSGHPGIEGEAFF. In DNA, the CDR3 is TGTGCCTGGAGTGGTCACCCAGGGATCGAAGGAGAAGCTTTCTTT.

The chain recombines TRBV29-1 with TRBJ1-5; TRBD1 aligns across 10 bases. The length of the CDR3 is 13 residues. Trimming cost V 7 bases and J 4 bases; bases outside gene matches: 4. Germline V lookup: CDR1 SQVTM, CDR2 ANQGSEA. This chain's CDR3 is CSARGQGNQPQHF. CDR3 sequence (DNA): TGCAGCGCGCGGGGACAGGGGAATCAGCCCCAGCATTTT.

This chain links TRBV5-8 with TRBJ2-1; weak D call: TRBD1 (5 bases). From germline, CDR1 is SGHTS and CDR2 YDEGEE. The CDR3 sequence is 12 residues long. V was shortened by 1 base and J by 8 bases, with 7 bases between the two germline ends. CDR3 residues: CASSLWGHEQFF. CDR3 nucleotide sequence: TGTGCCAGCAGCTTGTGGGGCCATGAGCAGTTCTTC.

The chain recombines TRBV6-5 with TRBJ2-5, with D perhaps TRBD1 (6 bases). Germline V lookup: CDR1 MNHEY, CDR2 SVGAGI. Trimming removed 11 bases from V and 5 bases from J, with 18 bases in between. The CDR3 runs 13 residues. The CDR3 DNA sequence: TGTGCCGAAGGGGCAAGGGGGAGCGAGACCCAGTACTTC. Translating gives CAEGARGSETQYF.